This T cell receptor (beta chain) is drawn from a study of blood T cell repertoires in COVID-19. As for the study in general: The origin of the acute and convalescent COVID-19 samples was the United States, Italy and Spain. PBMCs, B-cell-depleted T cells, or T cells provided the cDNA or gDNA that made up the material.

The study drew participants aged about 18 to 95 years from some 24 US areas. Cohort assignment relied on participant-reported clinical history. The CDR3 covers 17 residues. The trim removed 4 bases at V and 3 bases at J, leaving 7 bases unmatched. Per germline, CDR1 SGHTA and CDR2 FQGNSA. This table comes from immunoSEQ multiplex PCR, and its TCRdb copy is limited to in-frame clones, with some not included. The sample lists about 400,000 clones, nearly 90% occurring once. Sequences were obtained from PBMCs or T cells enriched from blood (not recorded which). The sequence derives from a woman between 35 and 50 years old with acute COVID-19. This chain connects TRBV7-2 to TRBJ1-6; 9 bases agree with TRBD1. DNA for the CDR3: TGTGCCAGCAGCTACCGGGACAGGGATTTCTATAATTCACCCCTCCACTTT. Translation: CASSYRDRDFYNSPLHF. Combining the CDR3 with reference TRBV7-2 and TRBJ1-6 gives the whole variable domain GAGVSQSPSNKVTEKGKDVELRCDPISGHTALYWYRQSLGQGLEFLIYFQGNSAPDKSGLPSDRFSAERTGGSVSTLTIQRTQQEDSAVYLCASSYRDRDFYNSPLHFGNGTRLTVT.